This TCR beta chain was profiled in a study of shared clonotypes between healthy human individuals. Turning to the study itself: CD4 naive and CD4 memory each took three plates per donor, while CD8 naive took two and CD8 memory one.

Study-wide findings and caveats: Donor clonotype sharing was expected to depend on sequencing depth. Researchers found naive subsets generally carried larger estimated richness than memory subsets.

With 6 bases clipped from V and 6 bases from J, the junction kept 11 bases outside the gene matches. Germline assignment: CDR1 SNHLY and CDR2 FYNNEI. The CDR3 sequence is 14 residues long. Clones were read by immunoSEQ multiplex PCR, and TCRdb kept only the in-frame ones, dropping some. The sample includes about 2 million clones, just under 95% of them seen just once. CD45RO-negative, CCR7-selected cells formed the naive CD8 fraction, which excluded terminally differentiated effector memory CD45RA+ cells. Donors were Caucasian adults residing in Nashville, Tennessee, USA. Remarks on this clone: Its antigen remains unidentified.

The chain recombines TRBV2 with TRBJ2-7; 7 positions match TRBD2. Sequenced: naive CD8+ T cells sorted from blood. The receptor's source is a man between 18 and 29 years old in good health. The CDR3 loop is CASRVGYWEGEQYF. CDR3 nucleotides: TGTGCCAGCAGAGTGGGGTACTGGGAGGGCGAGCAGTACTTC.